Below, 12 T cell receptor beta chains from the same sample are listed, as sequenced in a study of response to subunit inactivated influenza vaccine. TCRdb re-called the RT-PCR reads through MiXCR, storing one row per CDR3 protein. In the table there are roughly 630,000 distinct CDR3 sequences, 13% to 15% of which are singletons. Specimen: PBMCs from blood, collected 14 to 15 days before vaccination. The receptor set was obtained from a man in his fifties or sixties who received an inactivated influenza vaccine.

The chain uses TRBV6-2 or TRBV6-3 and TRBJ1-5; D may be TRBD1 (6 bases). This CDR3 has 14 residues. With 5 bases removed from V and 4 bases from J, the gap between germline ends came to 12 bases. Germline V lookup: CDR1 MNHEY, CDR2 SVGEGT. CDR3 region: CASSLDRFNQPQHF. As DNA, the CDR3 is TGTGCCAGCAGTCTCGACAGGTTTAATCAGCCCCAGCATTTT.

This clonotype came up many times. This chain joins TRBV12-3 or TRBV12-4 and TRBJ2-1, with unresolved D. There are 11 residues in the CDR3. With 5 bases removed from V and 5 bases from J, the gap between germline ends came to 4 bases. In DNA form, the CDR3 reads TGTGCCAGCAGTATCAACAATGAGCAGTTCTTC. This encodes CASSINNEQFF.

This clonotype was seen a few times. The chain uses TRBV6-2 or TRBV6-3 and TRBJ2-7, with D perhaps being TRBD1 or TRBD2 (5 bases each). Germline V gene sequence: CDR1 MNHEY, CDR2 SVGEGT. Trimming stripped 2 bases from V and 6 bases from J, with 20 bases between. There are 16 residues in the CDR3. CDR3 residues: CASSYAGSGSPSEQYF. In nucleotides, the CDR3 is TGTGCCAGCAGTTACGCAGGGTCTGGGAGTCCCTCCGAGCAGTACTTC.

This clonotype has only a few counts. This chain connects TRBV7-2 to TRBJ2-1, with D perhaps matching TRBD2 (6 bases). V lost 3 bases and J 1 base, leaving 13 bases between the germline ends. Per germline, CDR1 SGHTA and CDR2 FQGNSA. The CDR3 consists of 16 residues. The CDR3 is CASSFQYGRSYNEQFF. The CDR3 DNA reads as TGTGCCAGCAGCTTCCAGTATGGGAGGTCCTACAATGAGCAGTTCTTC.

This clonotype was found a few times. The chain combines TRBV20-1 with TRBJ2-6; 9 nucleotides agree with TRBD2. Germline trimming cut 3 bases from V and 3 bases from J; bases unmatched to any gene: 15. The germline V gene has CDR1 DFQATT and CDR2 SNEGSKA (reference sequence). CDR3 length equals 19 residues. CDR3 DNA sequence: TGCAGTGCTAGGAATCCAGCGGGGGGCCATTTAGGTGGGGCCAACGTCCTGACTTTC. This gives the protein CSARNPAGGHLGGANVLTF.

V gene TRBV28 combines with J gene TRBJ1-2; TRBD1 matches 7 bases. V was pared by 7 bases and J by 0 bases, with 5 bases of the junction left unmatched. This CDR3 has 14 amino acids. Germline-derived CDR1 and CDR2 are MDHEN and SYDVKM. CDR3 nucleotide sequence: TGTGCCAGCAAAAGACAGGGACCTAACTATGGCTACACCTTC. It specifies CASKRQGPNYGYTF.

This chain joins TRBV27 and TRBJ2-1; the match to TRBD2 covers 12 bases. The CDR3 consists of 17 residues. V was pared by 2 bases and J by 2 bases, with 4 bases of the junction left unmatched. Germline-derived CDR1 and CDR2 are MNHEY and SMNVEV (reference sequence). The CDR3 spells CASSLRLAGGPYNEQFF. CDR3 DNA sequence: TGTGCCAGCAGTTTAAGGCTAGCGGGGGGGCCCTACAATGAGCAGTTCTTC.

This clonotype was detected only a few times. V gene TRBV7-2 combines with J gene TRBJ2-7; 8 bases fit TRBD2. The germline gives CDR1 SGHTA, CDR2 FQGNSA. The CDR3 is 15 amino acids. J was trimmed by 4 bases and V by 5 bases; bases with no gene match: 10. CDR3 sequence (DNA): TGTGCCAGCAGCCGACTAGCATCGGGGGGGTACGAGCAGTACTTC. Its protein is CASSRLASGGYEQYF.

This clonotype was seen many times. The V gene is TRBV11-2, the J gene TRBJ2-7; D is ambiguous. The CDR3 has 13 residues. The V gene's germline CDR1 is SGHAT and CDR2 FQNNGV. The germline V and J ends were trimmed by 1 base and 5 bases, with 9 bases remaining between them. CDR3: CASSLGGLDEQYF. The CDR3 DNA reads as TGTGCCAGCAGCTTAGGTGGGCTGGACGAGCAGTACTTC.

V and J are TRBV24-1 and TRBJ2-5; 8 bases map to TRBD2. Germline loops: CDR1 KGHDR, CDR2 SFDVKD. Losses at the gene ends were 4 bases for V and 3 bases for J; bases not matched to a gene: 12. This CDR3 has 17 amino acids. The CDR3 nucleotides are TGTGCCACCAGTGACTCCGGGACTAGGGCGGGAGAAGAGACCCAGTACTTC. Encoded protein: CATSDSGTRAGEETQYF.

This chain connects TRBV18 to TRBJ2-1; TRBD2 aligns across 9 bases. The germline gives CDR1 KGHSH, CDR2 LQKENI. CDR3 length: 12 amino acids. V lost 5 bases to trimming and J lost 12 bases; unmatched junction nucleotides: 5. The CDR3 spells CASSSRTSVQFF. Here the CDR3 DNA reads TGTGCCAGCTCATCAAGGACTAGCGTGCAGTTCTTC.

This clonotype was seen only a few times. V and J are TRBV27 and TRBJ1-5; 8 bases are shared with TRBD1. The V gene end was trimmed by 6 bases and the J gene end by 7 bases; junction bases not matched to a gene: 17. From germline, CDR1 is MNHEY and CDR2 SMNVEV (reference sequence). There are 17 residues in the CDR3. DNA of the CDR3: TGTGCCAGCAGCCTCTCCCTCCCGACAGGGGACGAACAGCCCCAGCATTTT. This gives the protein CASSLSLPTGDEQPQHF.